The rows below give T cell receptor beta chains drawn from one sample of a study of spatial heterogeneity in lung cancer. TCRdb fed the 5' RACE reads into MiXCR, producing one record per CDR3 protein. The repertoire holds approximately 5,000 distinct CDR3 sequences, with 16% as singletons. This specimen consisted of lung tumor tissue, obtained at surgery. All receptors come from a male donor with early-stage non-small cell lung cancer. Both conserved end residues are part of each CDR3. The D gene is left open where the match is weak. Size values are once, few and many counts, or a class for expanded clones, and some rows have none.

D gene	V gene	clone size	J gene	CDR3 protein	CDR3 DNA
TRBD1	TRBV5-1	NA	TRBJ2-5	CASSDTGGKETQYF	TGCGCCAGCAGCGATACAGGGGGGAAGGAGACCCAGTACTTC
NA	TRBV29-1	many	TRBJ2-2	CSAKTGTNTGELFF	TGCAGCGCTAAGACAGGCACTAACACCGGGGAGCTGTTTTTT
NA	TRBV7-2	NA	TRBJ1-5	CASSPQTGSNQPQHF	TGTGCCAGCAGCCCTCAGACAGGTAGCAATCAGCCCCAGCATTTT
NA	TRBV7-2	medium-sized	TRBJ2-1	CASSLTPTSTEQFF	TGTGCCAGCAGCCTCACCCCGACTAGTACTGAGCAGTTCTTC
NA	TRBV29-1	few	TRBJ2-3	CSVEDYSHTDTQYF	TGCAGCGTTGAAGATTATTCACACACAGATACGCAGTATTTT
TRBD1	TRBV20-1	many	TRBJ2-2	CSARFQGAGTGELFF	TGCAGTGCTAGATTTCAGGGGGCAGGGACCGGGGAGCTGTTTTTT
TRBD1	TRBV5-1	medium-sized	TRBJ2-5	CASAGQGVQETQYF	TGCGCCAGCGCCGGACAGGGGGTTCAAGAGACCCAGTACTTC
NA	TRBV11-3	medium-sized	TRBJ2-3	CASSPGAVGTADTQYF	TGTGCCAGCAGCCCGGGGGCAGTGGGAACGGCAGATACGCAGTATTTT
NA	TRBV6-2/TRBV6-3	medium-sized	TRBJ2-1	CASSYQSYNEQFF	TGTGCCAGCAGTTATCAGTCCTACAATGAGCAGTTCTTC
NA	TRBV12-3/TRBV12-4	NA	TRBJ2-2	CASRPTRGNTGELFF	TGTGCCAGCAGGCCCACGAGGGGGAACACCGGGGAGCTGTTTTTT
NA	TRBV7-2	medium-sized	TRBJ2-5	CASSSDPGHQETQYF	TGTGCCAGCAGCTCCGACCCGGGACACCAAGAGACCCAGTACTTC
TRBD2	TRBV6-6	NA	TRBJ2-3	CASRSGLAGADTQYF	TGTGCCAGCAGGTCGGGACTAGCGGGAGCTGATACGCAGTATTTT
NA	TRBV7-3	few	TRBJ2-3	CASSLMGGTDTQYF	TGTGCCAGCAGCTTAATGGGAGGCACAGATACGCAGTATTTT
NA	TRBV6-2/TRBV6-3	medium-sized	TRBJ1-4	CASSYDRLHEKLFF	TGTGCCAGCAGTTACGACAGACTCCATGAAAAACTGTTTTTT
NA	TRBV9	many	TRBJ1-6	CASSTDPGAPLHF	TGTGCCAGCAGCACGGACCCTGGGGCACCCCTCCACTTT
NA	TRBV9	once	TRBJ2-6	CASRSSGANVLTF	TGTGCCAGCCGGTCATCTGGGGCCAACGTCCTGACTTTC
NA	TRBV7-3	NA	TRBJ1-1	CASSLNSVNTEAFF	TGTGCCAGCAGCTTAAACAGCGTGAACACTGAAGCTTTCTTT
NA	TRBV7-9	medium-sized	TRBJ1-1	CASSSSGLAFF	TGTGCCAGCAGCTCCTCCGGGCTGGCTTTCTTT
TRBD1	TRBV20-1	NA	TRBJ2-5	CSAETGGQETQYF	TGCAGTGCTGAAACAGGGGGACAGGAGACCCAGTACTTC
NA	TRBV10-3	medium-sized	TRBJ2-7	CAISERGPSEQYF	TGTGCCATCAGTGAGAGGGGACCGTCGGAGCAGTACTTC
NA	TRBV20-1	NA	TRBJ1-1	CSARQGGTEAFF	TGCAGTGCTAGACAGGGAGGCACTGAAGCTTTCTTT
NA	TRBV29-1	medium-sized	TRBJ1-2	CSVVGGAAYGYTF	TGCAGCGTTGTAGGTGGTGCAGCTTATGGCTACACCTTC
NA	TRBV5-5	large	TRBJ1-2	CASSPGPGEFLNYGYTF	TGTGCCAGCAGCCCAGGGCCCGGGGAGTTTCTAAACTATGGCTACACCTTC
NA	TRBV7-8	many	TRBJ1-1	CASTIERGNTEAFF	TGTGCCAGCACCATTGAGAGGGGGAACACTGAAGCTTTCTTT
NA	TRBV19	medium-sized	TRBJ2-4	CASTTGEVQYF	TGTGCCAGTACCACGGGGGAGGTTCAGTACTTC
NA	TRBV9	medium-sized	TRBJ2-2	CASSVDLDMNTGELFF	TGTGCCAGCAGCGTAGACTTAGATATGAACACCGGGGAGCTGTTTTTT
NA	TRBV5-1	medium-sized	TRBJ1-2	CASSLKPDIDYGYTF	TGCGCCAGCAGCTTGAAGCCAGACATCGACTATGGCTACACCTTC
NA	TRBV5-1	once	TRBJ2-6	CASSLETPGANVLTF	TGCGCCAGCAGCTTGGAGACCCCTGGGGCCAACGTCCTGACTTTC
TRBD2	TRBV5-5	medium-sized	TRBJ2-7	CASSLGTSGYEQYF	TGTGCCAGCAGCTTGGGGACTAGCGGCTACGAGCAGTACTTC
NA	TRBV7-3	medium-sized	TRBJ2-1	CASSLTGASPRDEQFF	TGTGCCAGCAGCTTAACAGGCGCCTCCCCCAGGGATGAGCAGTTCTTC
NA	TRBV7-2	few	TRBJ1-5	CASSGQGPNQPQHF	TGTGCCAGCAGCGGGCAGGGGCCCAATCAGCCCCAGCATTTT
NA	TRBV15	NA	TRBJ1-1	CATSPQGNTEAFF	TGTGCCACCAGCCCCCAGGGGAACACTGAAGCTTTCTTT
NA	TRBV10-3	NA	TRBJ2-5	CAISESQETQYF	TGTGCCATCAGTGAGTCGCAAGAGACCCAGTACTTC
NA	TRBV7-7	medium-sized	TRBJ2-5	CASSPRPQETQYF	TGTGCTAGCAGCCCCCGACCCCAAGAGACCCAGTACTTC
NA	TRBV6-2/TRBV6-3	NA	TRBJ2-7	CASSQPTGDLHPYEQYF	TGTGCCAGCAGTCAACCGACAGGAGACCTACATCCCTACGAGCAGTACTTC
NA	TRBV7-2	medium-sized	TRBJ1-2	CASSLASAVGYTF	TGTGCCAGCAGCTTAGCTTCGGCCGTTGGCTACACCTTC
NA	TRBV12-3/TRBV12-4	many	TRBJ1-2	CASTLEEDLYGYTF	TGTGCCAGCACTCTTGAGGAGGATCTCTATGGCTACACCTTC